A selection of T cell receptor beta chains follows, all from one sample in a study of early stage breast cancer tumors. The assay was immunoSEQ multiplex PCR, and TCRdb's table has in-frame clones only and misses some. The sample holds tens of thousands of clones, 90% to 95% seen once. The sample was blood. All receptors derive from an older person with breast cancer. Both conserved end residues are part of each CDR3. A D gene is named only where the DNA matches it firmly. Expanded clones get a size class; other rows say once, few or many, or leave the size out.

v_gene: TRBV9; abundance: .; d_gene: TRBD1; j_gene: TRBJ2-2; CDR3aa: CASSVDGRGSGELFF; CDR3nt: TGTGCCAGCAGCGTAGATGGCAGGGGGTCCGGGGAGCTGTTTTTT
v_gene: TRBV9; abundance: .; d_gene: TRBD2; j_gene: TRBJ2-2; CDR3aa: CASSVTGGAATHTGELFF; CDR3nt: TGTGCCAGCAGCGTAACGGGGGGGGCAGCCACCCACACCGGGGAGCTGTTTTTT
v_gene: TRBV30; abundance: once; d_gene: TRBD1; j_gene: TRBJ2-7; CDR3aa: CAWNRQGMGYEQYF; CDR3nt: TGTGCCTGGAACCGACAGGGGATGGGCTACGAGCAGTACTTC
v_gene: TRBV5-1; abundance: .; d_gene: .; j_gene: TRBJ2-6; CDR3aa: CASSPQGAGANVLTF; CDR3nt: TGCGCCAGCAGCCCCCAGGGCGCTGGGGCCAACGTCCTGACTTTC
v_gene: TRBV2; abundance: .; d_gene: .; j_gene: TRBJ2-5; CDR3aa: CASNRGGQETQYF; CDR3nt: TGTGCCAGCAATAGGGGAGGTCAAGAGACCCAGTACTTC
v_gene: TRBV28; abundance: .; d_gene: .; j_gene: TRBJ2-7; CDR3aa: CASSLRPTGSYEQYF; CDR3nt: TGTGCCAGCAGTTTACGCCCGACAGGATCCTACGAGCAGTACTTC
v_gene: TRBV5-5; abundance: few; d_gene: .; j_gene: TRBJ1-2; CDR3aa: CASSRSDSHGYTF; CDR3nt: TGTGCCAGCAGTCGTTCGGACAGCCATGGCTACACCTTC
v_gene: TRBV5-1; abundance: .; d_gene: .; j_gene: TRBJ2-7; CDR3aa: CASSLSSSYEQYF; CDR3nt: TGCGCCAGCAGCCTATCGAGCTCCTACGAGCAGTACTTC
v_gene: TRBV9; abundance: once; d_gene: .; j_gene: TRBJ1-3; CDR3aa: CASSVADSLINTIYF; CDR3nt: TGTGCCAGCAGCGTAGCTGACAGTTTAATAAACACCATATATTTT
v_gene: TRBV9; abundance: .; d_gene: TRBD2; j_gene: TRBJ2-7; CDR3aa: CASSVGGGAYEQYF; CDR3nt: TGTGCCAGCAGCGTTGGCGGGGGAGCCTACGAGCAGTACTTC
v_gene: TRBV5-1; abundance: .; d_gene: TRBD1; j_gene: TRBJ1-2; CDR3aa: CASSSGTDGYTF; CDR3nt: TGCGCCAGCAGCTCTGGGACAGATGGCTACACCTTC
v_gene: TRBV20-1; abundance: .; d_gene: .; j_gene: TRBJ2-3; CDR3aa: CSGSADTQYF; CDR3nt: TGCAGTGGGTCGGCAGATACGCAGTATTTT
v_gene: TRBV29-1; abundance: once; d_gene: .; j_gene: TRBJ2-4; CDR3aa: CSVEGGADGIQYF; CDR3nt: TGCAGCGTTGAGGGGGGTGCGGACGGCATTCAGTACTTC
v_gene: TRBV27; abundance: .; d_gene: .; j_gene: TRBJ1-5; CDR3aa: CASSSLNQPQHF; CDR3nt: TGTGCCAGCAGTTCCCTTAATCAGCCCCAGCATTTT
v_gene: TRBV7-2; abundance: .; d_gene: TRBD1; j_gene: TRBJ1-1; CDR3aa: CASSLEASGGGTEAFF; CDR3nt: TGTGCCAGCAGCTTAGAGGCGTCAGGGGGCGGCACTGAAGCTTTCTTT
v_gene: TRBV19; abundance: .; d_gene: TRBD2; j_gene: TRBJ2-4; CDR3aa: CASIGASGPFQYF; CDR3nt: TGTGCCAGTATCGGGGCTAGCGGGCCCTTTCAGTACTTC
v_gene: TRBV4-3; abundance: .; d_gene: .; j_gene: TRBJ1-4; CDR3aa: CASSQGFWGNDRLFF; CDR3nt: TGCGCCAGCAGCCAAGGATTTTGGGGTAACGACAGGCTGTTTTTT
v_gene: TRBV7-7; abundance: .; d_gene: .; j_gene: TRBJ2-1; CDR3aa: CASSLSRNNEQFF; CDR3nt: TGTGCTAGCAGCTTATCCAGGAACAATGAGCAGTTCTTC
v_gene: TRBV6-6; abundance: .; d_gene: .; j_gene: TRBJ2-3; CDR3aa: CASSAWRVGTDTQYF; CDR3nt: TGTGCCAGCAGTGCCTGGCGGGTAGGCACAGATACGCAGTATTTT
v_gene: TRBV27; abundance: .; d_gene: .; j_gene: TRBJ1-2; CDR3aa: CASRLQGTNLYGYTF; CDR3nt: TGTGCCAGCAGACTTCAGGGGACGAACCTCTATGGCTACACCTTC
v_gene: TRBV30; abundance: .; d_gene: .; j_gene: TRBJ2-2; CDR3aa: CAWTRRSGTGELFF; CDR3nt: TGTGCCTGGACCCGGAGGAGTGGCACCGGGGAGCTGTTTTTT
v_gene: TRBV29-1; abundance: .; d_gene: .; j_gene: TRBJ1-1; CDR3aa: CSVGDPRVEAFF; CDR3nt: TGCAGCGTTGGTGACCCGAGGGTTGAAGCTTTCTTT
v_gene: TRBV30; abundance: .; d_gene: .; j_gene: TRBJ1-3; CDR3aa: CAWSVRRIGNTIYF; CDR3nt: TGTGCCTGGAGTGTACGGCGTATCGGGAACACCATATATTTT
v_gene: TRBV5-1; abundance: .; d_gene: .; j_gene: TRBJ1-1; CDR3aa: CASRATSTEAFF; CDR3nt: TGCGCCAGCAGAGCGACTTCCACTGAAGCTTTCTTT
v_gene: TRBV2; abundance: .; d_gene: TRBD1; j_gene: TRBJ1-6; CDR3aa: CASRRDRINSPLHF; CDR3nt: TGTGCCAGCAGGAGGGACAGAATTAATTCACCCCTCCACTTT
v_gene: TRBV9; abundance: .; d_gene: .; j_gene: TRBJ2-7; CDR3aa: CASSSPGQPPYEQYF; CDR3nt: TGTGCCAGCAGCTCCCCTGGGCAGCCACCCTACGAGCAGTACTTC
v_gene: TRBV6-1; abundance: .; d_gene: TRBD2; j_gene: TRBJ2-3; CDR3aa: CASSEPGGELSDTQYF; CDR3nt: TGTGCCAGCAGTGAACCGGGAGGGGAGCTGTCGGATACGCAGTATTTT
v_gene: TRBV11-2; abundance: .; d_gene: .; j_gene: TRBJ2-2; CDR3aa: CASSPIRGRNTGELFF; CDR3nt: TGTGCCAGCAGCCCCATCAGAGGGAGGAACACCGGGGAGCTGTTTTTT
v_gene: TRBV2; abundance: .; d_gene: TRBD2; j_gene: TRBJ2-1; CDR3aa: CASSEQMAGGKDEQFF; CDR3nt: TGTGCCAGCAGTGAACAGATGGCGGGGGGGAAGGATGAGCAGTTCTTC
v_gene: TRBV11-3; abundance: once; d_gene: .; j_gene: TRBJ2-1; CDR3aa: CASSLDSGIDGEQFF; CDR3nt: TGTGCCAGCAGCTTAGATTCAGGGATAGACGGTGAGCAGTTCTTC
v_gene: TRBV5-1; abundance: .; d_gene: TRBD2; j_gene: TRBJ2-5; CDR3aa: CASSLGGGTQETQYF; CDR3nt: TGCGCCAGCAGCTTGGGCGGGGGGACACAAGAGACCCAGTACTTC
v_gene: TRBV5-1; abundance: .; d_gene: .; j_gene: TRBJ2-1; CDR3aa: CASSLALNSYNEQFF; CDR3nt: TGCGCCAGCAGCTTGGCCCTAAACTCCTACAATGAGCAGTTCTTC
v_gene: TRBV10-2; abundance: .; d_gene: .; j_gene: TRBJ2-7; CDR3aa: CASSLRLASSNEQYF; CDR3nt: TGCGCCAGCAGCCTTAGACTGGCATCAAGCAACGAGCAGTACTTC
v_gene: TRBV11-3; abundance: .; d_gene: TRBD2; j_gene: TRBJ2-2; CDR3aa: CASSPGLANTGELFF; CDR3nt: TGTGCCAGCAGCCCGGGACTAGCGAACACCGGGGAGCTGTTTTTT
v_gene: TRBV29-1; abundance: .; d_gene: .; j_gene: TRBJ2-2; CDR3aa: CSVNLLSGTGAGELFF; CDR3nt: TGCAGCGTTAACCTTTTGTCAGGGACGGGGGCCGGGGAGCTGTTTTTT
v_gene: TRBV6-1; abundance: .; d_gene: .; j_gene: TRBJ2-7; CDR3aa: CASSAGIYEQYF; CDR3nt: TGTGCCAGCAGCGCAGGGATCTACGAGCAGTACTTC
v_gene: TRBV5-4; abundance: few; d_gene: .; j_gene: TRBJ2-7; CDR3aa: CASSLDLYYEQYF; CDR3nt: TGTGCCAGCAGCTTGGACTTATATTACGAGCAGTACTTC
v_gene: TRBV6-5; abundance: .; d_gene: .; j_gene: TRBJ2-7; CDR3aa: CASSYAGVNEQYF; CDR3nt: TGTGCCAGCAGTTACGCAGGGGTGAACGAGCAGTACTTC
v_gene: TRBV5-1; abundance: .; d_gene: TRBD1; j_gene: TRBJ1-6; CDR3aa: CASSLGQGGGSPLHF; CDR3nt: TGCGCCAGCAGCCTGGGACAGGGCGGAGGTTCACCCCTCCACTTT
v_gene: TRBV6-5; abundance: .; d_gene: .; j_gene: TRBJ2-5; CDR3aa: CASMQGVETQYF; CDR3nt: TGTGCCAGCATGCAGGGTGTGGAGACCCAGTACTTC
v_gene: TRBV7-8; abundance: .; d_gene: .; j_gene: TRBJ2-1; CDR3aa: CASSLSGGPGVDEQFF; CDR3nt: TGTGCCAGCAGCTTATCCGGGGGGCCCGGGGTGGATGAGCAGTTCTTC
v_gene: TRBV5-4; abundance: .; d_gene: TRBD1; j_gene: TRBJ2-3; CDR3aa: CASSLGGQGSDTQYF; CDR3nt: TGTGCCAGCAGCTTGGGGGGACAGGGATCCGATACGCAGTATTTT
v_gene: TRBV2; abundance: .; d_gene: TRBD2; j_gene: TRBJ2-5; CDR3aa: CASRGTSAKETQYF; CDR3nt: TGTGCCAGCAGGGGGACTAGCGCTAAGGAGACCCAGTACTTC
v_gene: TRBV5-6; abundance: .; d_gene: TRBD2; j_gene: TRBJ2-1; CDR3aa: CASSVLAEPYNEQFF; CDR3nt: TGTGCCAGCAGCGTACTAGCGGAGCCCTACAATGAGCAGTTCTTC
v_gene: TRBV6-1; abundance: .; d_gene: TRBD2; j_gene: TRBJ2-3; CDR3aa: CASTDTSGVIDTQYF; CDR3nt: TGTGCCAGCACCGACACTAGCGGGGTGATTGATACGCAGTATTTT
v_gene: TRBV7-6; abundance: .; d_gene: .; j_gene: TRBJ1-3; CDR3aa: CASSWATGTGNTIYF; CDR3nt: TGTGCCAGCAGCTGGGCGACAGGCACTGGAAACACCATATATTTT
v_gene: TRBV18; abundance: .; d_gene: .; j_gene: TRBJ2-5; CDR3aa: CASSFELKETQYF; CDR3nt: TGTGCCAGCTCATTCGAACTGAAGGAGACCCAGTACTTC
v_gene: TRBV7-2; abundance: .; d_gene: TRBD1; j_gene: TRBJ1-2; CDR3aa: CASSPDRVSGYTF; CDR3nt: TGTGCCAGCAGTCCCGACAGGGTCTCTGGCTACACCTTC
v_gene: TRBV9; abundance: .; d_gene: TRBD1; j_gene: TRBJ1-2; CDR3aa: CASRQGEGGYTF; CDR3nt: TGTGCCAGCAGACAGGGGGAGGGTGGCTACACCTTC